This section outlines one T cell receptor (beta chain) sequence together with its context. The V and J ends lost 4 bases and 7 bases, in that order; junction bases with no gene match: 14. The CDR3 extends over 18 amino acids. The V gene's germline CDR1 is SGHRS and CDR2 YFSETQ. This sample was included in a study of blood T cell repertoires in COVID-19. The overall study: Sites across the United States, Italy and Spain contributed samples from acute and convalescent COVID-19. In each case, the material was cDNA or gDNA derived from T cells, B-cell-depleted T cells, or PBMCs.

In the original workflow: Estimated nucleated cell counts came from reference gene primer amplification. Sequencing used immunoSEQ multiplex PCR; TCRdb keeps in-frame clones, though not all of them. V, J and clone size are those of that table, while D and trimming were read from the DNA. The sample consists of about 140,000 clones, around 86% of them appearing once. The TCR comes from a man aged 45 to 65 who had recovered from COVID-19. V gene TRBV5-1 combines with J gene TRBJ2-3; 14 positions match TRBD2. Material for sequencing was peripheral blood. The CDR3 DNA reads TGCGCCAGCAGCGCCGGGATCGGACTAGCGGGGGGAGGAAATACGCAGTATTTT. Translation: CASSAGIGLAGGGNTQYF. The variable domain in full, with the rest retrieved from reference TRBV5-1 and TRBJ2-3, is KAGVTQTPRYLIKTRGQQVTLSCSPISGHRSVSWYQQTPGQGLQFLFEYFSETQRNKGNFPGRFSGRQFSNSRSEMNVSTLELGDSALYLCASSAGIGLAGGGNTQYFGPGTRLTVL.